The clone carrying this TCR beta chain was recorded many times. The target antigen is unknown. This entry is derived from a study of CD8 T cells in ankylosing spondylitis. Quantitative 5'-RACE was performed with molecular barcodes, and it yielded the TCR beta libraries. TCRdb passed the 5' RACE reads through MiXCR, listing each CDR3 protein once. The sample lists tens of thousands of distinct CDR3 sequences, approximately 7.9% seen once, with around 30% in the top ten. Study-level points and caveats: In ankylosing spondylitis blood, a motif of roughly eight highly homologous TCR beta variants appeared characteristic. Disease-linked clones were reportedly significantly enriched in matched ankylosing spondylitis synovial fluid.

The sequence came from a male donor with ankylosing spondylitis or in good health (not recorded which). The specimen sequenced was blood.

The DNA for the CDR3 is TGCGCCAGCAGCCCCGTTCAAAGGGACGGCTACACCTTC. This gives the protein CASSPVQRDGYTF. V and J are TRBV4-3 and TRBJ1-2; possibly TRBD1 for D (5 bases). In germline, CDR1 is LGHNA, CDR2 YSLEER. CDR3 length: 13 residues. The V end was cut by 4 bases, the J end by 8 bases, with 14 bases between.